This TCR beta chain was retrieved from a study of STAT5B mutations in CD4+ large granular lymphocyte leukemia. On the study more broadly: Among healthy donors, a particular HLA allele went with more CDR3 'QG' motifs. Study results and caveats: Without putative leukemic clones, patient CD4-sorted repertoires remained more clonal than healthy CD4+ repertoires. Main leukemic clonotypes were patient-specific, but more than 20% appeared at low frequency elsewhere.

Notes on this clone: No antigen is known for it.

As processed by the authors: Lowest detectable productive clonotype frequency was 2.59 x 10-5. Data came from immunoSEQ multiplex PCR; TCRdb stores just in-frame clones and leaves some out. For V, J and clone size, that table is used; D and trimming come from the DNA. The sample includes tens of thousands of clones, 65% to 90% seen only once; the top ten take more than 0.9%. The material sequenced was CD4+ T cells from blood buffy coats. The clonotype originates from a human donor in good health.

In DNA form, the CDR3 reads TGTGCCAGCAGCGCCCAGACTAGCGGGAGTATTACCCAGTACTTC. Translating it yields CASSAQTSGSITQYF. V and J are TRBV5-4 and TRBJ2-5; TRBD2 matches at 12 bases. The V and J ends lost 4 bases and 8 bases, in that order; junction bases with no gene match: 9. Germline V gives CDR1 SGHNT, CDR2 YYREEE (reference sequence). CDR3 length: 15 residues.